This T cell receptor (beta chain) derives from a study of blood T cell repertoires in COVID-19. Study-level information: The United States, Italy and Spain supplied acute and convalescent COVID-19 samples. Nucleic acid was either cDNA or gDNA, and it came from T cells, B-cell-depleted T cells, or PBMCs.

Cohort placement rested on clinical history that participants reported themselves. Using immunoSEQ multiplex PCR, the repertoire was profiled, and TCRdb retains in-frame clones only, with some absent. The sample lists 110,000 to 150,000 clones; about four fifths were seen once. CDR3 size: 12 residues. Trimming left V 5 bases short and J 2 bases short, with 5 bases between. Per the germline V gene, CDR1 is SGHTS and CDR2 is YDEGEE. The sample was PBMCs or T cells enriched from blood (not recorded which). This chain joins TRBV5-8 and TRBJ1-3; D not certain. The receptor comes from a man aged 40-50 years with acute COVID-19. CDR3 sequence: CASRSPGNTIYF. The CDR3 DNA sequence: TGTGCCAGCAGATCTCCTGGAAACACCATATATTTT.